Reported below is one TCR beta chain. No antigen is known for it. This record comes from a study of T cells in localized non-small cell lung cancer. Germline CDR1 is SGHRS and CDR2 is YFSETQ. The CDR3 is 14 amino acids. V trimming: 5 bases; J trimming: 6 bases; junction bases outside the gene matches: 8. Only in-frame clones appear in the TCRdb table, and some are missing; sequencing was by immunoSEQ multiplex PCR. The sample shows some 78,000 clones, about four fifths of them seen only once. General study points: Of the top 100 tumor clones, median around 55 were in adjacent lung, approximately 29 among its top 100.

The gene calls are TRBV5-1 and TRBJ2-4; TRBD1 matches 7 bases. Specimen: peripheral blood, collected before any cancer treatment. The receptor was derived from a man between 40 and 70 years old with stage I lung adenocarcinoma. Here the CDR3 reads CASSSETGTNIQYF. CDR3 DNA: TGCGCCAGCAGTTCTGAGACAGGGACAAACATTCAGTACTTC. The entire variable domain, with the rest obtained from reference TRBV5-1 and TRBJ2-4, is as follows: KAGVTQTPRYLIKTRGQQVTLSCSPISGHRSVSWYQQTPGQGLQFLFEYFSETQRNKGNFPGRFSGRQFSNSRSEMNVSTLELGDSALYLCASSSETGTNIQYFGAGTRLSVL.